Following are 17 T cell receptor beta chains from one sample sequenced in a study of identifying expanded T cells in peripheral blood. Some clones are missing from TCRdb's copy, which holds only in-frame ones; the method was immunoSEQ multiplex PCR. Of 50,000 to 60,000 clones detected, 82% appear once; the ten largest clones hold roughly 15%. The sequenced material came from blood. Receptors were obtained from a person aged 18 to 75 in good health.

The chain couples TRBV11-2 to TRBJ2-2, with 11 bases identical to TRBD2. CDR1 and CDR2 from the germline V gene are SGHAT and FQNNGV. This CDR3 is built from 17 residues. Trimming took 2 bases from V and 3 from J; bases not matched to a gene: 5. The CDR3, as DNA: TGTGCCAGCAGCTTACGGACTAGCGGGTCGTACACCGGGGAGCTGTTTTTT. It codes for CASSLRTSGSYTGELFF. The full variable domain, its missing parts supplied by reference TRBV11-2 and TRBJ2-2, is EAGVAQSPRYKIIEKRQSVAFWCNPISGHATLYWYQQILGQGPKLLIQFQNNGVVDDSQLPKDRFSAERLKGVDSTLKIQPAKLEDSAVYLCASSLRTSGSYTGELFFGEGSRLTVL.

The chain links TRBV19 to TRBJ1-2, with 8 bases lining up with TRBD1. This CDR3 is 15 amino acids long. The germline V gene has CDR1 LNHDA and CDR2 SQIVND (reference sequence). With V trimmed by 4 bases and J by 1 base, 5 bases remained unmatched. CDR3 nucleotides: TGTGCCAGTAGTAGGAACAGGGGGATTAACTATGGCTACACCTTC. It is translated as CASSRNRGINYGYTF.

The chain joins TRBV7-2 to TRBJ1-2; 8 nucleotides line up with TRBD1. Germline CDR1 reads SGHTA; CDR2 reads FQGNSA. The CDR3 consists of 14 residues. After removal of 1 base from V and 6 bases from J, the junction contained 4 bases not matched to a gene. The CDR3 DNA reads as TGTGCCAGCAGCTTAGATCCCAGGGGGCATGGCTACACCTTC. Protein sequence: CASSLDPRGHGYTF.

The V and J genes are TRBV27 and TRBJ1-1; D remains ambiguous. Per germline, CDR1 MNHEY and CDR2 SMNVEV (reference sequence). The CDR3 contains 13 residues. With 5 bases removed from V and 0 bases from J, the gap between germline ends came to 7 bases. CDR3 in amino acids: CASSPHMNTEAFF. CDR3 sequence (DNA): TGTGCCAGCAGTCCGCACATGAACACTGAAGCTTTCTTT.

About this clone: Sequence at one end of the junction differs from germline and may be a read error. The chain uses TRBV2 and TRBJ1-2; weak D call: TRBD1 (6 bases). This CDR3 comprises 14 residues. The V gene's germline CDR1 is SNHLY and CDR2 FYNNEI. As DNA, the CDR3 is TGTGCCAGCAGGGAAGAGGGGGGCGGCTATGGCTACACCTTC. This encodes CASREEGGGYGYTF.

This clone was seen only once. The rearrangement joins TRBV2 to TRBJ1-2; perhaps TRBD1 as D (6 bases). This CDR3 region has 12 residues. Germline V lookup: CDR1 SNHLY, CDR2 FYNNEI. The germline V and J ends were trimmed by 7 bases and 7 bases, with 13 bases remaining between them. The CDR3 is CASTVRGGGYTF. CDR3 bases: TGTGCCAGCACGGTCAGGGGCGGTGGCTACACCTTC.

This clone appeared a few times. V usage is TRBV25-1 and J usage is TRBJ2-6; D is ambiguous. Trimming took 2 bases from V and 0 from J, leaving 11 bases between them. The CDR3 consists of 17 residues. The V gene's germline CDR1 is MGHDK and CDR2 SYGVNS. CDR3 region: CASSEEGINSGANVLTF. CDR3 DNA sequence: TGTGCCAGCAGTGAAGAAGGGATCAACTCTGGGGCCAACGTCCTGACTTTC.

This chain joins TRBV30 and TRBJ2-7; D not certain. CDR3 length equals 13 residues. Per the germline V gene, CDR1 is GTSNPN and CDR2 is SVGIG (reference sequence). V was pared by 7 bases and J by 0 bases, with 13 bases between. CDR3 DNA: TGTGCCTTAACGAGCTTGAGCTCCTACGAGCAGTACTTC. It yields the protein CALTSLSSYEQYF.

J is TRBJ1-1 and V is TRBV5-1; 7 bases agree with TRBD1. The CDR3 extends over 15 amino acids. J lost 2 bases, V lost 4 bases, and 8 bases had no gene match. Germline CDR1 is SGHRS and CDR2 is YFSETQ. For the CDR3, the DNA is TGCGCCAGCAGCCATCCTGACAGGGATAACACTGAAGCTTTCTTT. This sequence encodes CASSHPDRDNTEAFF.

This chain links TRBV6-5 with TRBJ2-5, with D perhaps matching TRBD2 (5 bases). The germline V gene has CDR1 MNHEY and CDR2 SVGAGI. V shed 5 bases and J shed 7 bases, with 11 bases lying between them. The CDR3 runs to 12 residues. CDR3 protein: CASSRDWGTQYF. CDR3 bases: TGTGCCAGCAGTCGGGATTGGGGGACCCAGTACTTC.

CDR3 protein: CASSQSPGRDTGELFF. The CDR3 nucleotides are TGCGCCAGCAGCCAAAGTCCCGGGAGGGACACCGGGGAGCTGTTTTTT. The V and J genes are TRBV4-1 and TRBJ2-2, with 8 bases identical to TRBD2. Germline CDR1 and CDR2: MGHRA and YSYEKL. The CDR3 has 16 amino acids. Unmatched junction bases numbered 5, after V lost 2 bases and J lost 3 bases.

Here the CDR3 reads CASSLINTEAFF. In DNA, the CDR3 is TGTGCCAGCAGCTTAATAAACACTGAAGCTTTCTTT. This chain links TRBV5-4 with TRBJ1-1; D uncertain. The CDR3 totals 12 residues. V was shortened by 2 bases and J by 2 bases, with 4 bases between the two germline ends. CDR1 SGHNT and CDR2 YYREEE come from the germline V gene (reference sequence).

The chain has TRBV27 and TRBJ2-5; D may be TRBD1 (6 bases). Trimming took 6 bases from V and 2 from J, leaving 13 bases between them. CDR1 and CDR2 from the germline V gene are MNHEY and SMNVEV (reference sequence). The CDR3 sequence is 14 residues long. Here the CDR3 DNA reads TGTGCCAGCAGAGCAACAGGGTTTCAAGAGACCCAGTACTTC. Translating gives CASRATGFQETQYF.

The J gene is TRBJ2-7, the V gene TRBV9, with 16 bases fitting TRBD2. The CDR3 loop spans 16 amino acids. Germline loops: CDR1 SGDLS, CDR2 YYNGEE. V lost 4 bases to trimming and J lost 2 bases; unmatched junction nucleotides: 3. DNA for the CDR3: TGTGCCAGCAGCAAGGGACTAGCGGGAGGGCCCTACGAGCAGTACTTC. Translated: CASSKGLAGGPYEQYF.

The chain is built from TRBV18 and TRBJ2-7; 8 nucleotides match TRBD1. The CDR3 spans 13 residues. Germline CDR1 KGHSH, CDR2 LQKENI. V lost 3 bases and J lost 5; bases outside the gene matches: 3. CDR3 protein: CASSPGQVNEQYV. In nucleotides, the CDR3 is TGTGCCAGCTCACCGGGACAGGTTAACGAGCAGTACGTC.

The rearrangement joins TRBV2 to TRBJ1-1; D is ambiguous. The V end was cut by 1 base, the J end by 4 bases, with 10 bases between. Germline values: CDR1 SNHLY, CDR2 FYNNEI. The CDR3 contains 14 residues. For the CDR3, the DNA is TGTGCCAGCAGTGAAGATCCCATATTCACTGAAGCTTTCTTT. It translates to CASSEDPIFTEAFF.

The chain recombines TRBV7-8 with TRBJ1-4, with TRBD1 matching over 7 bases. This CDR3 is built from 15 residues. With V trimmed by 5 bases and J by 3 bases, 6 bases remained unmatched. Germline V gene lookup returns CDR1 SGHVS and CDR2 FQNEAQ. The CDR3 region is CASSTYRGSNEKLFF. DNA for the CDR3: TGTGCCAGCAGCACCTACAGGGGTTCTAATGAAAAACTGTTTTTT.